This TCR beta chain derives from a study of blood T cell repertoires in COVID-19 (dated by TCRdb to 2020 to 2021). Regarding the complete study: Samples from collaborators originated in the United States, Italy and Spain and spanned both the acute and convalescent phases of COVID-19. The material from the prospective study consisted of cDNA or gDNA derived from T cells, B-cell-depleted T cells, or PBMCs. Deeply sampled blood TCRbeta repertoires from subjects exposed to, actively infected with, or recovered from COVID-19 were included in the dataset. The repertoires were released in a freely available public database intended as a resource for research on the immune response to SARS-CoV-2. Samples were obtained from the ongoing ImmuneRACE study (first 160 participants) and from roughly 1,300 subjects provided by 6 global collaborators. A de-identified subject ID, COVID-19 status, age in years and sex were almost always included in the sample metadata. Where HLA class I and class II types were available, the types were taken from metadata supplied by the sample provider, not from assay-based typing. Broader findings and caveats from the paper: How much clinical and demographic metadata was included differed by source and by participant, and the metadata was provided uncurated.

Regarding this clone: Its antigen remains undetermined. The input lacks base qualities; no much larger clone sits a single base away.

TCRbeta CDR3 regions were amplified from genomic DNA using the immunoSEQ Assay, a bias-controlled multiplex PCR. As for the authors' bioinformatics: The number of nucleated cells in each sample was estimated by amplification of reference gene primers within the assay. To quantify the absolute abundance of each unique TCRbeta CDR3 rearrangement, sequence reads were collapsed and filtered. For each sample, productive Simpson clonality was calculated as the square root of Simpson's diversity index across productive rearrangements. Imported from immuneACCESS, the table was reduced by TCRdb to in-frame sequences with V and J called. These copies leave out some clones; in studies compared against another copy, an unresolved V gene accounts for under half, and the cause of the remainder is not known. The V and J calls and clone size are taken from that table; D and trimming were inferred from the DNA. The sample records 130,000 to 150,000 clones, 81% of which are singletons. Over 8% of the sample comes from the top ten.

The collaborating institutions used their own protocols to collect whole blood in K2EDTA tubes. Collaborator samples were shipped for TCRbeta analysis as frozen whole blood, isolated PBMCs, or DNA extracted from either sample type. V and J are truncated by 5 bases and 3 bases respectively, leaving an intervening sequence of 10 bases. The cysteine opens and the phenylalanine closes a CDR3 of 12 amino acids. Kept here is only the CDR3 DNA, which spans 36 bases and is read in frame from base 1. In the germline V gene, CDR1 corresponds to SQVTM and CDR2 to ANQGSEA. The chain uses TRBV29-1 and TRBJ1-2; a tentative D match to TRBD1 spans 5 bases. The sequenced material came from peripheral blood. The receptor's source is a human donor in a cohort sampled during active COVID-19. CDR3 region: CSVTTGDYGYTF. The DNA is TGCAGCGTTACCACGGGGGACTATGGCTACACCTTC.